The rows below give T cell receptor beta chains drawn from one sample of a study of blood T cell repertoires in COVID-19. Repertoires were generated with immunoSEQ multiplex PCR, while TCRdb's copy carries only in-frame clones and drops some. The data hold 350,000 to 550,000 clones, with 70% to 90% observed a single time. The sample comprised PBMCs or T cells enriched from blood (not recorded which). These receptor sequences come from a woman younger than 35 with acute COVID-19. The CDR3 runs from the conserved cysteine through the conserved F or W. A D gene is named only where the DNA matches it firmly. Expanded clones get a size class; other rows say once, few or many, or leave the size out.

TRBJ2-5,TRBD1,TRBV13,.,TGTGCCAGCAGCTCGGACAGGGGCGGGACCCAGTACTTC,CASSSDRGGTQYF
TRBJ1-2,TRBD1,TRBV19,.,TGTGCCAGTAGTAGCCAACCCACAGGGGGCGCGGGCTACACCTTC,CASSSQPTGGAGYTF
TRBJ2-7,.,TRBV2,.,TGTGCCAGCAGTGAATTCCAGGGTAGGGAGCAGTACTTC,CASSEFQGREQYF
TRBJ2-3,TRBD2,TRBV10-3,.,TGTGCCATCAGTGGGGAGACTAGCGGCACAGATACGCAGTATTTT,CAISGETSGTDTQYF
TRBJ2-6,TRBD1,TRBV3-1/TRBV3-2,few,TGTGCCAGCAGCCAGGTGGGACAGGAATTCAGTGGGGCCAACGTCCTGACTTTC,CASSQVGQEFSGANVLTF
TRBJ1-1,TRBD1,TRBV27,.,TGTGCCAGCAGTCTACAGGGGATTGCAGGAGCTTTCTTT,CASSLQGIAGAFF
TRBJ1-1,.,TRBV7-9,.,TGTGCCAGCAGCCCCACAGGGAGCACTGAAGCTTTCTTT,CASSPTGSTEAFF
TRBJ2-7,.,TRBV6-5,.,TGTGCCAGCGTAGGGGGCTACGAGCAGTACTTC,CASVGGYEQYF
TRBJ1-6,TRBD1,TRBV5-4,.,TGTGCCAGCAGCCTGACAGGGGAAGGGACACCCCTCCACTTT,CASSLTGEGTPLHF
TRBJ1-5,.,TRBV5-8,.,TGTGCCAGCAGCTTCTCTTCCCAGCGGCCCCAGCATTTT,CASSFSSQRPQHF
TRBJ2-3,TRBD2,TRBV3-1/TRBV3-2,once,TGTGCCAGCAGCCAAAACCTAGCGGGGATCACAGATACGCAGTATTTT,CASSQNLAGITDTQYF
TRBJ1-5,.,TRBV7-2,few,TGTGCCAGCAGCTTATCGGGAGAAAATCAGCCCCAGCATTTT,CASSLSGENQPQHF
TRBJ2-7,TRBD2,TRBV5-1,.,TGCGCCAGCAGCTTCGGGAGGGCCTACGAGCAGTACTTC,CASSFGRAYEQYF
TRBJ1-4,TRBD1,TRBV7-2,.,TGTGCCAGCAGTTTCCTGGACAGGGAACTGTTTTTT,CASSFLDRELFF
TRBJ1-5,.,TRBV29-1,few,TGCAGCGTTGTAGCGGGAGGCCAGCCCCAGCATTTT,CSVVAGGQPQHF
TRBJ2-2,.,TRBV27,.,TGTGCCAGCAGGGACAGATTCACCGGGGAGCTGTTTTTT,CASRDRFTGELFF
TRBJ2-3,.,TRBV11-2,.,TGTGCCAGCAGCTTAGCGATTTTGAGAGATACGCAGTATTTT,CASSLAILRDTQYF
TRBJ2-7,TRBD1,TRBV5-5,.,TGTGCCAGCAACCCATGGGACAGGGGCAACGAGCAGTACTTC,CASNPWDRGNEQYF
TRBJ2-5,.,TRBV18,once,TGTGCCAGCTCCCCCTTAGAAGAGACCCAGTACTTC,CASSPLEETQYF
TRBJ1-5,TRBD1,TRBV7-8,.,TGTGCCAGCAGCTTATTAACAGGGGGAAATCAGCCCCAGCATTTT,CASSLLTGGNQPQHF
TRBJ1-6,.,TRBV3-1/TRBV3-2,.,TGTGCCAGCAGCCAAGATCGTATCGGGAAATATAATTCACCCCTCCACTTT,CASSQDRIGKYNSPLHF
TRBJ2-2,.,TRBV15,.,TGTGCCACCACCCCGCGTCTTTCCGGGAGTCACACCGGGGAGCTGTTTTTT,CATTPRLSGSHTGELFF
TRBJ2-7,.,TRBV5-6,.,TGTGCCAGCAGCTTGTGGGGGGACGAGCAGTACTTC,CASSLWGDEQYF
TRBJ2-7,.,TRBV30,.,TGTGCCTGGAGTGTACATGGTGAGCAGTACTTC,CAWSVHGEQYF
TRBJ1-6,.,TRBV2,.,TGTGCCAGCGGGGGCGGATCCTATAATTCACCCCTCCACTTT,CASGGGSYNSPLHF
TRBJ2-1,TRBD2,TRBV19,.,TGTGCCAGTGTAGCGGGGGCCCTCTCTCATGAGCAGTTCTTC,CASVAGALSHEQFF
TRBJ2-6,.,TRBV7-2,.,TGTGCCAGCAGCTTAGAAGGCAGGATCTCTGGGGCCAACGTCCTGACTTTC,CASSLEGRISGANVLTF
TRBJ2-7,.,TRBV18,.,TGTGCCAGCTCACCGTTTGGAGACGAGCAGTACTTC,CASSPFGDEQYF
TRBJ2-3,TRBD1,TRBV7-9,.,TGTGCCAGCAGCGAGCGACAGGGGACATCTAACACAGATACGCAGTATTTT,CASSERQGTSNTDTQYF
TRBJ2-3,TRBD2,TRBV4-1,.,TGCGCCAGCGGCGGGAGGGTCTGGGATACGCAGTATTTT,CASGGRVWDTQYF
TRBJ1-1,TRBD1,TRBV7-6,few,TGTGCCAGCAGCTCCGGGACAGGGAACACTGAAGCTTTCTTT,CASSSGTGNTEAFF
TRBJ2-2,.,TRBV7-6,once,TGTGCCAGCAGCTTGAGCACCGGGGAGCTGTTTTTT,CASSLSTGELFF
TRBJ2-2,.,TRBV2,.,TGTGCCAGCAGTGCATTGGTTCGAGGGCTACCAATAACCGGGGAGCTGTTTTTT,CASSALVRGLPITGELFF
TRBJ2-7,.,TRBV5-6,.,TGTGCCAGCAGCCACGTTGGACTATTACGCTACGAGCAGTACTTC,CASSHVGLLRYEQYF
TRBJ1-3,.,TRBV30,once,TGTGCCTGGAGTGGCCGAGGGCTCTCCTCCGGAAACACCATATATTTT,CAWSGRGLSSGNTIYF
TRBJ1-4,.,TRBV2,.,TGTGCCAGCAGAGGAGGGTCTGATGAAAAACTGTTTTTT,CASRGGSDEKLFF
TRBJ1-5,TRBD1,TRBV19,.,TGTGCCAGTACCGCCACACAGGGGCCCCATCAGCCCCAGCATTTT,CASTATQGPHQPQHF
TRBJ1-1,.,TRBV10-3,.,TGTGCCATCAGTGGGCAAGTGAACACTGAAGCTTTCTTT,CAISGQVNTEAFF
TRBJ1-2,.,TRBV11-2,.,TGTGCCAGCAGCTTAGGGCAAGATACCTTCTATGGCTACACCTTC,CASSLGQDTFYGYTF
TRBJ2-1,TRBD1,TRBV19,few,TGTGCCAGTACCCCAGGGGGTGAGCAGTTCTTC,CASTPGGEQFF
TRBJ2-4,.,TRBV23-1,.,TGCGCCAGCAGTCGTGTACTAGTTTTTGGCATTCAGTACTTC,CASSRVLVFGIQYF
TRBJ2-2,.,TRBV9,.,TGTGCCAGCAGCGTAGCAGCCCCGGGACAAGAACCCCCTCGCACCACCGGGGAGCTGTTTTTT,CASSVAAPGQEPPRTTGELFF
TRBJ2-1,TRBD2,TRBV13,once,TGTGCCAGCGAAATGGTACTAGCGGGGGCCTCCTACAATGAGCAGTTCTTC,CASEMVLAGASYNEQFF
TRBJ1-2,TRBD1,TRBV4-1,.,TGCGCCAGCAGCCAAGATCAGGGGGTGAAATATGGCTACACCTTC,CASSQDQGVKYGYTF
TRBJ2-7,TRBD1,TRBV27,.,TGTGCCAGCAGTCGCCCGGGACAGGTAATTTACGAGCAGTACTTC,CASSRPGQVIYEQYF
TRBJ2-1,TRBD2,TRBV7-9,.,TGTGCCAGCAGCACCCGTGGGGGGGTCGATGAGCAGTTCTTC,CASSTRGGVDEQFF
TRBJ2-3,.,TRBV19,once,TGTGCCAGTAGTATTCGGGATCCCACAGATACGCAGTATTTT,CASSIRDPTDTQYF
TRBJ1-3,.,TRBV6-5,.,TGTGCCAGCCTAATGACGCAGGGTCCCAGAAACACCATATATTTT,CASLMTQGPRNTIYF
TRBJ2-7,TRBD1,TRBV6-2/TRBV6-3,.,TGTGCCAGCAGTTACGAGACAGGGGGCGACGAGCAGTACTTC,CASSYETGGDEQYF
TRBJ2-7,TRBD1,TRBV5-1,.,TGCGCCAGCAGCTCGGGACAGGTTAACGAGCAGTACTTC,CASSSGQVNEQYF
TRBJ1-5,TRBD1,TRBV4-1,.,TGCGCCAGCAGGCCCCAGGGGGCCAATCAGCCCCAGCATTTT,CASRPQGANQPQHF
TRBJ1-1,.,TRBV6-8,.,TGTGCCAGCAGTGGGGACTATTGGATCACTGAAGCTTTCTTT,CASSGDYWITEAFF
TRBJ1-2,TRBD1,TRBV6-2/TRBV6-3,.,TGTGCCAGCAGTTACTCCGACAGGGAAATCTATGGCTACACCTTC,CASSYSDREIYGYTF
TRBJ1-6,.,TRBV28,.,TGTGCCAGCAGTTTTACCGGGGTTGGGACCCTCCACTTT,CASSFTGVGTLHF
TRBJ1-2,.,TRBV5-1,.,TGCGCCAGCAGCTTTCGGTTTGAGGAAGGCTACACCTTC,CASSFRFEEGYTF